The TCR beta chain under discussion was sequenced for a study of CD8 T cells in Susac syndrome (dated by TCRdb to the late 2010s). With regard to the full study: The study used repertoire sequencing to test whether antigen drove CD8+ T cell activation and differentiation in Susac syndrome.

RNA was extracted with the RNeasy kit and roughly 0.45 to 1 ug was reverse transcribed using random hexamers. The immunoSEQ multiplex PCR assay, which covers 54 Vbeta and 13 Jbeta segments, was used to amplify TCR beta CDR3 regions. Bias from PCR amplification was corrected by using a synthetic template baseline for primer optimization and for computational correction. As for the original processing: Reads were assigned to V, D and J genes according to IMGT and analyzed in immunoSEQ Analyzer, with only productive sequences retained. To calculate clonality, Shannon entropy was normalized by log2 of the number of productive unique sequences and then subtracted from one. For each patient and control, public and private clones were evaluated within the 100 most prevalent clones. Clones were defined as Susac-specific when absent from the healthy and MS cohorts, from approximately 1,100 published viral clones and from other ImmuneACCESS disease sequences. The raw public data were reprocessed by TCRdb itself: fastp quality trimming at Q25, MiXCR clonotype calling, in-frame beta chains only. Rows merge per CDR3 protein into single entries with the most common DNA and genes. The V and J calls follow TCRdb's processing rather than the paper's. The sample yields some 170,000 distinct CDR3 sequences; less than 95% were counted once. The ten biggest clones cover about 0.086% of the sample.

Findings and caveats that apply to the study as a whole: The number of individuals in the TCR sequencing and HLA analysis was recognized as being relatively small.

Comment on this clonotype: Its antigen has not been determined. The sample holds no much larger clone one base away, and base qualities are not on file.

Peripheral blood CD8+ and CD4+ T cells from healthy donors, Susac syndrome patients and multiple sclerosis patients were profiled by high-throughput TCR beta sequencing. The multiple sclerosis controls were treatment-naive patients who had stable or active relapsing-remitting disease and met the revised McDonald criteria. Bulk CD8+ and CD4+ T cells were purified magnetically by negative isolation, whereas CD8+ TEMRA cells were enriched by FACS. Blood was collected in EDTA tubes and processed within 24 hours, with PBMCs isolated through density gradient centrifugation. PBMCs intended for TCR sequencing were cryopreserved in liquid nitrogen and thawed later in a water bath at 37 degrees C. A purity of at least 90% was achieved for sorted or isolated CD4+, CD8+ and CD8+ TEMRA cells. The sample taken for sequencing was CD4+ T cells from PBMCs. The source is a human donor with multiple sclerosis.

DNA sequence: TGCAGTGCTAGAGATGGTGGGGACTCCTCTGGAAACACCATATATTTT. This yields the protein CSARDGGDSSGNTIYF. This chain is built from TRBV20-1 and TRBJ1-3, and perhaps TRBD1 as D gene, on 5 matching bases. Between the V and J ends, shortened by 0 bases and 0 bases respectively, the junction contains 12 bases. The CDR3 holds 16 amino acids from the cysteine to the phenylalanine. Just the 48-base CDR3 DNA is kept, in frame starting at base 1. CDR1 and CDR2 (DFQATT, SNEGSKA) derive from the germline V gene (reference sequence).